This TCR beta chain was captured in a study of shared clonotypes between healthy human individuals. The CDR3 extends over 12 amino acids. V was pared by 4 bases and J by 2 bases, with 8 bases between. Looked up from germline, CDR1 is GTSNPN and CDR2 is SVGIG (reference sequence). Sequencing used immunoSEQ multiplex PCR; TCRdb keeps in-frame clones, though not all of them. The sample includes more than 2 million clones, roughly 94% of them seen just once. The sequence derives from a young man in good health. The rearrangement uses TRBV30 and TRBJ1-2; no definite D call. Sample: naive CD4+ T cells sorted from blood. The subset was: CD45RA+ positively selected. CDR3 sequence reads: CAWTPGNYGYTF. CDR3 coding DNA: TGTGCCTGGACGCCCGGGAACTATGGCTACACCTTC. Based on the CDR3 plus reference TRBV30 and TRBJ1-2, the full variable domain is SQTIHQWPATLVQPVGSPLSLECTVEGTSNPNLYWYRQAAGRGLQLLFYSVGIGQISSEVPQNLSASRPQDRQFILSSKKLLLSDSGFYLCAWTPGNYGYTFGSGTRLTVV.